The 13 T cell receptor beta chains below come from one sample, sequenced in a study of CD8+CD57+ T cells in acquired aplastic anemia. Using genomic DNA as the template, TCR beta VDJ and CDR3 profiling was carried out. One entry per CDR3 protein, called by TCRdb with MiXCR from the reads. The sample records tens of thousands of distinct CDR3 sequences, approximately 45% being singletons. The specimen was sorted CD4+, CD8+, or CD8+CD57+ T cells (not recorded which) from PBMCs. The receptors stem from a human donor in good health, serving as a control.

In its sample, this clonotype was seen many times. This chain links TRBV20-1 with TRBJ2-3; 8 bases fit TRBD2. The germline V gene encodes CDR1 DFQATT and CDR2 SNEGSKA (reference sequence). The CDR3 consists of 13 residues. The V segment lost 2 bases and the J segment 4 bases; nucleotides outside the gene matches: 2. The CDR3 loop is CSARPRGADTQYF. The CDR3, as DNA: TGCAGTGCTAGACCGCGGGGGGCAGATACGCAGTATTTT.

The rearrangement links TRBV5-1 to TRBJ2-7; TRBD1 is a possible D gene (6 bases). CDR1 is SGHRS and CDR2 is YFSETQ in the germline V gene. The ends were cut back, 4 bases at V and 3 bases at J, with 17 bases in the middle. The CDR3 length is 15 residues. The CDR3 bases are TGCGCCAGCAGCCTGGGTCCCCGGGACAACTACGAGCAGTACTTC. Protein: CASSLGPRDNYEQYF.

This clonotype was found a few times. This rearrangement joins TRBV6-1 to TRBJ2-1, with 12 bases that match TRBD2. The germline CDR1 and CDR2 sequences are MNHNS and SASEGT. The V gene end was trimmed by 4 bases and the J gene end by 1 base; junction bases not matched to a gene: 2. This CDR3 is built from 16 residues. The CDR3 here is CASSGLAGVSYNEQFF. The CDR3, as DNA: TGTGCCAGCAGTGGACTAGCGGGGGTGTCCTACAATGAGCAGTTCTTC.

This clonotype appeared a single time. This chain links TRBV20-1 with TRBJ1-2; TRBD1 matches at 10 bases. Germline V CDR1 and CDR2: DFQATT, SNEGSKA (reference sequence). V was clipped by 0 bases and J by 7 bases; unmatched bases: 11. The CDR3 has 16 amino acids. The CDR3 bases are TGCAGTGCTAGAGATTGGGGTGGGACAGGGGATGTTGGCTACACCTTC. This codes for CSARDWGGTGDVGYTF.

This clonotype occurred once. The germline gene is not matched at one end of the junction; a read error may be the cause. The chain recombines TRBV12-3 or TRBV12-4 with TRBJ2-1, with a possible D match to TRBD1 (5 bases). The CDR3 covers 13 residues. CDR3 DNA sequence: TGTGCCAGCGGAATGACAGAGTACAATGAGGAGTTCTTC. Its translation: CASGMTEYNEEFF.

This clonotype showed up many times. The V call is TRBV24-1, the J call TRBJ2-1; D is unresolved. The ends were cut back, 6 bases at V and 3 bases at J, with 8 bases in the middle. Per germline, CDR1 KGHDR and CDR2 SFDVKD. The CDR3 runs to 13 residues. The CDR3 nucleotides are TGTGCCACCAGTTACAGCAACTACAATGAGCAGTTCTTC. Translation: CATSYSNYNEQFF.

This chain joins TRBV12-3 or TRBV12-4 and TRBJ2-5; a possible D gene is TRBD1 (6 bases). Trimming shortened V by 4 bases and J by 5 bases, and 20 bases separated the two germline ends. The CDR3 length is 16 residues. Here the CDR3 DNA reads TGTGCCAGCAGTTCCCCCCTCGGGACACTCAATGAGACCCAGTACTTC. It codes for CASSSPLGTLNETQYF.

This clonotype was seen a few times. The chain employs TRBV27 and TRBJ2-7, with D uncertain. There are 14 residues in the CDR3. Trimming stripped 4 bases from V and 5 bases from J, with 15 bases between. From germline, CDR1 is MNHEY and CDR2 SMNVEV (reference sequence). This chain's CDR3 is CASSYQANPDEQYF. The DNA for the CDR3 is TGTGCCAGCAGTTATCAAGCAAACCCCGACGAGCAGTACTTC.

The chain has TRBV6-4 and TRBJ2-3; D gene uncertain. The CDR3 covers 15 residues. CDR1 and CDR2 (germline): MRHNA, SNTAGT. Trimming pared 2 bases from V and 1 base from J, leaving 10 bases between. The CDR3 nucleotides are TGTGCCAGCAGTGACGGGGTGGGTGGCACAGATACGCAGTATTTT. This encodes CASSDGVGGTDTQYF.

This clonotype was recorded at least ten times. V gene TRBV9 combines with J gene TRBJ2-1, with D perhaps being TRBD1 or TRBD2 (5 bases each). Germline CDR1 SGDLS, CDR2 YYNGEE. The V and J ends lost 3 bases and 2 bases respectively, with 18 bases between them. This CDR3 has 17 amino acids. CDR3 protein: CASSAQKGEGTYNEQFF. The CDR3 DNA follows: TGTGCCAGCAGCGCCCAAAAGGGTGAGGGGACCTACAATGAGCAGTTCTTC.

The rearrangement links TRBV27 to TRBJ2-1; no reliable D call. In germline, CDR1 is MNHEY, CDR2 SMNVEV (reference sequence). This CDR3 spans 14 amino acids. Trimming left V 0 bases short and J 10 bases short, with 13 bases between. CDR3 protein: CASSLSGSWREQFF. The CDR3 DNA reads TGTGCCAGCAGTTTATCCGGTAGTTGGAGAGAGCAGTTCTTC.

This clonotype occurred many times. The V call is TRBV20-1, the J call TRBJ1-1; maybe TRBD1 (5 bases). Germline V lookup: CDR1 DFQATT, CDR2 SNEGSKA (reference sequence). Trimming stripped 1 base from V and 5 bases from J, with 11 bases between. The CDR3 has 13 residues. The chain's CDR3 is CSARVGGGTEAFF. CDR3 DNA sequence: TGCAGTGCTAGAGTCGGGGGGGGGACTGAAGCTTTCTTT.

The chain carries TRBV11-2 and TRBJ2-3; tentative D call: TRBD2 (5 bases). This CDR3 contains 16 residues. Germline CDR1 is SGHAT and CDR2 is FQNNGV. V lost 5 bases and J 2 bases, leaving 17 bases between the germline ends. The CDR3 loop reads CASSPASSTPTDTQYF. The CDR3 bases are TGTGCCAGCAGCCCGGCTAGCTCGACCCCCACAGATACGCAGTATTTT. Supplemented by reference TRBV11-2 and TRBJ2-3, the full variable domain reads EAGVAQSPRYKIIEKRQSVAFWCNPISGHATLYWYQQILGQGPKLLIQFQNNGVVDDSQLPKDRFSAERLKGVDSTLKIQPAKLEDSAVYLCASSPASSTPTDTQYFGPGTRLTVL.